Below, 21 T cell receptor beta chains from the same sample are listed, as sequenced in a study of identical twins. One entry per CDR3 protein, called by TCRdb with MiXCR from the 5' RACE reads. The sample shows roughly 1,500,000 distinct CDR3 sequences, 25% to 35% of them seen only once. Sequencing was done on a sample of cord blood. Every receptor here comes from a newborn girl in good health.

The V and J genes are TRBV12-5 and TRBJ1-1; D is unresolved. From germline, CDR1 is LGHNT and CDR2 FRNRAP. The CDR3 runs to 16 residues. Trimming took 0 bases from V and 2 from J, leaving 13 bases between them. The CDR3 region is CASGLVRCPFNTEAFF. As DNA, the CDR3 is TGTGCTAGTGGTTTGGTACGGTGCCCTTTTAACACTGAAGCTTTCTTT.

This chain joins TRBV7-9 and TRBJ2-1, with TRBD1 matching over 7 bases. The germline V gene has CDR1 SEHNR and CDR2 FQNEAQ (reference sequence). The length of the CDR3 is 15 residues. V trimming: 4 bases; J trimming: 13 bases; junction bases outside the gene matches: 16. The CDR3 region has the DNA TGTGCCAGCAGCTCACCCACAGGGGCGGAAGAGACCCAGTTCTTC. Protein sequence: CASSSPTGAEETQFF.

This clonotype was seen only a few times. The CDR3 DNA is TGTGCCAGCAGCCGTTGGGCGGGGGATACGCAGTATTTT. It codes for CASSRWAGDTQYF. The chain couples TRBV14 to TRBJ2-3, with D possibly being TRBD2 (6 bases). Trimming took off 4 bases at V and 6 bases at J, with 11 bases between the two ends. The CDR3 runs to 13 residues. The germline gives CDR1 SGHDN, CDR2 FVKESK.

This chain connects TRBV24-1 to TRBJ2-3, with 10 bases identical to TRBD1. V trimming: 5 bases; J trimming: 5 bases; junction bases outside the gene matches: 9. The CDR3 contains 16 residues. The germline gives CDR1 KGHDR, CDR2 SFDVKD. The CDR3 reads CATSVPGTGVRDTQYF. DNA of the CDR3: TGTGCCACCAGTGTCCCCGGGACAGGGGTCCGAGATACGCAGTATTTT.

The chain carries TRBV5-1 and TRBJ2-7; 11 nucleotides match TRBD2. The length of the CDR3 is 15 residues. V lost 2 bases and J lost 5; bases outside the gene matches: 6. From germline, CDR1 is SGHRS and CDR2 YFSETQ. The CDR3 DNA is TGCGCCAGCAGCTTCCTAGCGGGAGGAGTAAACGAGCAGTACTTC. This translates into CASSFLAGGVNEQYF.

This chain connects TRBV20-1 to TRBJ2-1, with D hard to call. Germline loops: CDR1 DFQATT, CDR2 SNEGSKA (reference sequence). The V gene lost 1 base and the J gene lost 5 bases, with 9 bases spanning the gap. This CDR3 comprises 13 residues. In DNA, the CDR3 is TGCAGTGCTAGAGTTGCTCTTCACAATGAGCAGTTCTTC. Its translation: CSARVALHNEQFF.

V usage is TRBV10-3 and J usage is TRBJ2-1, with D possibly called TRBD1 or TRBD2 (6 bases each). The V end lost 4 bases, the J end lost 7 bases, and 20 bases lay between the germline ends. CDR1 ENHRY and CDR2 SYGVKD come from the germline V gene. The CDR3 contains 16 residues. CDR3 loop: CAISGGMRQGRNEQFF. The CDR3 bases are TGTGCCATCAGTGGTGGGATGAGGCAGGGGAGGAATGAGCAGTTCTTC.

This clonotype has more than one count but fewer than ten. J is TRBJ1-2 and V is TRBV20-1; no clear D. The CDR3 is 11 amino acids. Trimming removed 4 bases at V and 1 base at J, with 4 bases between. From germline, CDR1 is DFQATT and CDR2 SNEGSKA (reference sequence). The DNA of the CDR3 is TGCAGTGCTACAAATAACTATGGCTACACCTTC. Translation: CSATNNYGYTF.

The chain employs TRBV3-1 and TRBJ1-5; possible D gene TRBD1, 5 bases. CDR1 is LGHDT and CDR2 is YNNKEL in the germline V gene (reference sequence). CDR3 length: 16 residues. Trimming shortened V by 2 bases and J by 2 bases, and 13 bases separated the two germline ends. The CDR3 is CASSQTGGVRNQPQHF. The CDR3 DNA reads TGTGCCAGCAGCCAAACGGGAGGGGTCCGCAATCAGCCCCAGCATTTT.

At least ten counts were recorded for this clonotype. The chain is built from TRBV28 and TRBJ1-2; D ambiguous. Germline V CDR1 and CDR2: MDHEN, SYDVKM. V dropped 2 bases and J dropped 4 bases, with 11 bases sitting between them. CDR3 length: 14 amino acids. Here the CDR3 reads CASSLGLRIYGYTF. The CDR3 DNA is TGTGCCAGCAGTTTAGGGCTGCGGATCTATGGCTACACCTTC.

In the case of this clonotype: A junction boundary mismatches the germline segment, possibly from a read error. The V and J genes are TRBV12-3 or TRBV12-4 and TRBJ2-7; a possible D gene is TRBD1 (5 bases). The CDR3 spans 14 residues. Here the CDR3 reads CVSSLEAGLYEQYF. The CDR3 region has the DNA TGTGTCAGCAGTTTAGAGGCAGGGCTCTACGAGCAGTACTTC.

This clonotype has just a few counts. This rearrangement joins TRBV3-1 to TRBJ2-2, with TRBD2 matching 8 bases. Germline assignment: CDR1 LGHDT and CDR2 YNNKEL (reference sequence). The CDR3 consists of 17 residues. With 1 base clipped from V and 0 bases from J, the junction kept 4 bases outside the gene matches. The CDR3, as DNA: TGTGCCAGCAGCCAAGCCCTACTAGCGGCGAACACCGGGGAGCTGTTTTTT. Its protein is CASSQALLAANTGELFF.

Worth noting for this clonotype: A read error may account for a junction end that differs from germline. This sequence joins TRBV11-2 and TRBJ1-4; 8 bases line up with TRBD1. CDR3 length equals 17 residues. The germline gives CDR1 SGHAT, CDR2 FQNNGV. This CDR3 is CAGSLDRNGQGKEKLFF. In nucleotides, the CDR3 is TGTGCCGGCAGCTTAGACCGCAACGGACAGGGAAAGGAAAAACTGTTTTTT.

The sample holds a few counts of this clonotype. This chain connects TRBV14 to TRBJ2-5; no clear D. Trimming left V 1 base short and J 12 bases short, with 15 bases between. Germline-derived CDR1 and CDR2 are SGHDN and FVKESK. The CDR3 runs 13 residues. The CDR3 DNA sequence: TGTGCCAGCAGCCAAGGTTCGCCTATAGGAAAGTACTTC. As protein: CASSQGSPIGKYF.

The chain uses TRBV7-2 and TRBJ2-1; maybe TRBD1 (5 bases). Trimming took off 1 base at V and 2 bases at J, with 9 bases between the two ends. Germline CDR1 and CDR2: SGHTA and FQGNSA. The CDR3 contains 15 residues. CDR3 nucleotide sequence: TGTGCCAGCAGCTTAGAGGGGCCTACCTACAATGAGCAGTTCTTC. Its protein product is CASSLEGPTYNEQFF. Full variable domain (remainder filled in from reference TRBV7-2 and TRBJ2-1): GAGVSQSPSNKVTEKGKDVELRCDPISGHTALYWYRQSLGQGLEFLIYFQGNSAPDKSGLPSDRFSAERTGGSVSTLTIQRTQQEDSAVYLCASSLEGPTYNEQFFGPGTRLTVL.

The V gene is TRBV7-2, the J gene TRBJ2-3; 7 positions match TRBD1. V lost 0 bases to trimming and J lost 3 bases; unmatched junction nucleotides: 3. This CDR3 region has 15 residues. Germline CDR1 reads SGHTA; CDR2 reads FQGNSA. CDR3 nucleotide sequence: TGTGCCAGCAGCTTAGCGTTACAGGGGACAGATACGCAGTATTTT. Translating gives CASSLALQGTDTQYF. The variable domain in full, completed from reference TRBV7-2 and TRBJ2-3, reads GAGVSQSPSNKVTEKGKDVELRCDPISGHTALYWYRQSLGQGLEFLIYFQGNSAPDKSGLPSDRFSAERTGGSVSTLTIQRTQQEDSAVYLCASSLALQGTDTQYFGPGTRLTVL.

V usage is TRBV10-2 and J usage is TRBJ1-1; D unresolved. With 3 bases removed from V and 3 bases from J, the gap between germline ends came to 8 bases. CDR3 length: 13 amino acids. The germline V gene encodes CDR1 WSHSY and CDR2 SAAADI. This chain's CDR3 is CASSDYPDTEAFF. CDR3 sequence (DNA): TGCGCCAGCAGTGATTATCCAGACACTGAAGCTTTCTTT.

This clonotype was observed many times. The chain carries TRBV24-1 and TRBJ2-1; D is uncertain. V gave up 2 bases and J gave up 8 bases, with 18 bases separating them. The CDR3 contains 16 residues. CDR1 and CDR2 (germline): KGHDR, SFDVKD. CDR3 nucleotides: TGTGCCACCAGTGATTCGATGGTATGGTTCGGGTATGAGCAGTTCTTC. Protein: CATSDSMVWFGYEQFF.

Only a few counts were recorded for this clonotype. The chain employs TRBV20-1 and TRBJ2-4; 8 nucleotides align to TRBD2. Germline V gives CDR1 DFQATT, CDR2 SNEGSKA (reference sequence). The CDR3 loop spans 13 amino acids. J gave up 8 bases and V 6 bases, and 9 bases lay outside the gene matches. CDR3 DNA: TGCAGTGCCCTTCTGGCGGGGGGTGACATTCAGTACTTC. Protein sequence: CSALLAGGDIQYF.

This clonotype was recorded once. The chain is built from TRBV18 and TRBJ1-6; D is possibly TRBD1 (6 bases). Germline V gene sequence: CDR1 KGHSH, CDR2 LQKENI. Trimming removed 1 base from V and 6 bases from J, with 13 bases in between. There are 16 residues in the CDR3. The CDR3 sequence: CASSPQAGTPNSPLHF. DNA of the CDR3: TGTGCCAGCTCACCACAAGCCGGGACACCTAATTCACCCCTCCACTTT.

Here the CDR3 reads CASSLLGLAGTGSYNEQYF. The CDR3 coding sequence is TGTGCCAGCAGTTTATTGGGGCTAGCGGGAACAGGCTCGTACAATGAGCAGTACTTC. The chain is built from TRBV27 and TRBJ2-5; 9 positions match TRBD2. The junction had 23 bases not matched to a gene; V was cut back by 1 base and J by 11 bases. There are 19 residues in the CDR3. The V gene's germline CDR1 is MNHEY and CDR2 SMNVEV (reference sequence).